This T cell receptor (beta chain) is from a study of blood T cell repertoires in COVID-19. Under the authors' procedure: Estimates of nucleated cell counts were drawn from the amplification of reference gene primers. Profiling relied on immunoSEQ multiplex PCR, and the TCRdb table lists in-frame clones only, not all of them. V, J and clone size reflect that table, while D and trimming were determined from the DNA. The table has some 250,000 clones, 60% to 75% seen once. The V gene's germline CDR1 is LGHDT and CDR2 YNNKEL (reference sequence). The CDR3 has 13 amino acids. Unmatched junction bases numbered 8, after V lost 8 bases and J lost 5 bases.

The sample was peripheral blood. The receptor's source is a woman older than 75 with acute or convalescent COVID-19. This rearrangement joins TRBV3-1 (or the pseudogene TRBV3-2) to TRBJ1-1; 7 bases align to TRBD1. The CDR3 coding sequence is TGTGCCAGCGATACAGGGGTCGGGACTGAAGCTTTCTTT. Amino acids: CASDTGVGTEAFF.